This T cell receptor beta chain was found in a study of cytomegalovirus exposure and HLA in healthy donors. The study sampled nominally healthy donors, though unrecorded immune exposures were likely. Study conclusions and caveats: A later analysis associated around 17,000 TCR beta sequences with HLA alleles at a 0.05 false discovery rate.

Notes on this clone: Its antigen is unknown.

The V and J ends lost 0 bases and 5 bases respectively, with 11 bases between them. This CDR3 comprises 14 residues. Germline V CDR1 and CDR2: SGHRS, YFSETQ. 13 Jbeta primers and 60 Vbeta primers were used for the PCR. The method was immunoSEQ multiplex PCR; TCRdb's version includes in-frame clones alone and lacks a portion of them. The table shows roughly 120,000 clones, with more than 65% occurring only once. Sequencing input: PBMCs. The V gene is TRBV5-1, the J gene TRBJ1-2; D ambiguous. The origin of this receptor is a young man in good health and CMV-seropositive. The CDR3 nucleotides read TGCGCCAGCAGCTTGGACAGCAAGCAGTATGGCTACACCTTC. Its protein is CASSLDSKQYGYTF.